The 32 T cell receptor beta chains listed next were all sequenced from one sample in a study of cytomegalovirus exposure and HLA in healthy donors (dated by TCRdb to about 2017). The method was the immunoSEQ multiplex PCR assay. TCRdb's version of the immuneACCESS table is confined to in-frame rearrangements and falls short of the full clone set. An unresolved V gene accounts for under half of the shortfall where checked; the remainder is of unknown origin. Recorded for this sample are roughly 130,000 clones; about nine tenths of them occurred a single time. The ten largest clones represent less than 7% of the sample. The source material was PBMCs. These receptors were collected from a woman aged 25 to 39 in good health and CMV-seropositive.

A few counts support this clone. Other DNA variants within this sample encode the same CDR3. This chain uses TRBV6-5 with TRBJ2-7; TRBD2 might be the D (5 bases). Trimming removed 2 bases at V and 6 bases at J, with 14 bases between. The V gene's germline CDR1 is MNHEY and CDR2 SVGAGI. CDR3 length equals 14 residues. The DNA for the CDR3 is TGTGCCAGCAGTTACAGTGGCGACCGGGGCGAGCAGTACTTC. Amino acid sequence: CASSYSGDRGEQYF.

The chain couples TRBV23-1 to TRBJ2-7; tentatively, D is TRBD1 (6 bases). TRBV23-1 belongs to the ORF category, with a function that is uncertain. V lost 6 bases and J lost 0, with 6 bases in between. This CDR3 comprises 12 residues. The CDR3 DNA follows: TGCGCCAGCAGGGACAGCTCCTACGAGCAGTACTTC. It codes for CASRDSSYEQYF.

On this clone itself: A clone one base away is much larger, so this may be a read error. CDR3 DNA: TGCAGCACCTGGGGCGAGAACACCGGGGAGCTGTTTTTT. This encodes CSTWGENTGELFF. The V call is TRBV29-1, the J call TRBJ2-2, with D possibly TRBD1 on 5 matching bases. The ends were cut back, 8 bases at V and 1 base at J, with 11 bases in the middle. Germline CDR1 reads SQVTM; CDR2 reads ANQGSEA. This CDR3 region has 13 residues.

This clone was seen only once. The CDR3 DNA reads as TGTGCCAGCAGTTTTAGGGGTGCTGGAAACACCATATATTTT. Protein product: CASSFRGAGNTIYF. The chain carries TRBV28 and TRBJ1-3; tentatively, D is TRBD1 (5 bases). The V end was cut by 3 bases, the J end by 2 bases, with 8 bases between. The germline CDR1 and CDR2 sequences are MDHEN and SYDVKM. The CDR3 spans 14 residues.

The V and J genes are TRBV27 and TRBJ2-1; TRBD2 matches at 13 bases. Germline V gives CDR1 MNHEY, CDR2 SMNVEV (reference sequence). The CDR3 is 15 amino acids. V was clipped by 6 bases and J by 6 bases; unmatched bases: 5. The CDR3 here is CASRSGLAGVNEQFF. CDR3 nucleotide sequence: TGTGCCAGCAGGTCAGGACTAGCGGGAGTCAATGAGCAGTTCTTC.

V is TRBV6-1 and J is TRBJ2-7; D remains unclear. The germline gives CDR1 MNHNS, CDR2 SASEGT. This CDR3 is built from 13 residues. Trimming cost V 2 bases and J 2 bases, with 7 bases left between them. The CDR3 sequence: CASSETVTYEQYF. CDR3 sequence (DNA): TGTGCCAGCAGTGAAACGGTTACCTACGAGCAGTACTTC.

This sequence joins TRBV7-6 and TRBJ2-1; TRBD2 aligns across 16 bases. With V trimmed by 5 bases and J by 6 bases, 10 bases remained unmatched. The CDR3 is 18 amino acids. CDR1 is SGHVS and CDR2 is FNYEAQ in the germline V gene. The CDR3 DNA reads TGTGCCAGCAGCCCGGGACTAGCGGGAGGGCCGGTTTTCAATGAGCAGTTCTTC. Translating gives CASSPGLAGGPVFNEQFF.

The chain uses TRBV6-6 and TRBJ1-2; 10 nucleotides align to TRBD1. The CDR3 consists of 14 residues. Germline CDR1 is MNHNY and CDR2 is SVGAGI (reference sequence). The ends lost 7 bases at V and 7 bases at J; junction bases unmatched: 9. The CDR3 nucleotides read TGTGCCAGCAAATTCGGGACAGGGGCCGGTGGCTACACCTTC. Its protein product is CASKFGTGAGGYTF.

The chain joins TRBV2 to TRBJ2-5; 8 bases agree with TRBD2. With V trimmed by 2 bases and J by 5 bases, 7 bases remained unmatched. Germline loops: CDR1 SNHLY, CDR2 FYNNEI. This CDR3 is built from 15 residues. The CDR3 is CASSETGLGGETQYF. In DNA form, the CDR3 reads TGTGCCAGCAGTGAAACGGGACTAGGAGGCGAGACCCAGTACTTC. The variable domain in full, completed from reference TRBV2 and TRBJ2-5, reads EPEVTQTPSHQVTQMGQEVILRCVPISNHLYFYWYRQILGQKVEFLVSFYNNEISEKSEIFDDQFSVERPDGSNFTLKIRSTKLEDSAMYFCASSETGLGGETQYFGPGTRLLVL.

This clone has just a few counts. The chain links TRBV6-1 to TRBJ1-5; tentatively, D is TRBD1 (6 bases). The CDR3 runs 14 residues. Germline assignment: CDR1 MNHNS and CDR2 SASEGT. The ends were cut back, 4 bases at V and 3 bases at J, with 10 bases in the middle. The DNA of the CDR3 is TGTGCCAGCAGTGGAGGGGGTGACAATCAGCCCCAGCATTTT. It codes for CASSGGGDNQPQHF.

The chain joins TRBV2 to TRBJ1-5; D gene unclear. Germline lookup yields CDR1 SNHLY and CDR2 FYNNEI. This CDR3 spans 14 amino acids. V was trimmed by 3 bases and J by 4 bases, leaving 10 bases between them. The CDR3, as DNA: TGTGCCAGCAGTGAGCGGGTACTTAATCAGCCCCAGCATTTT. It translates to CASSERVLNQPQHF.

V gene TRBV5-1 combines with J gene TRBJ2-3; 9 nucleotides line up with TRBD2. Trimming cost V 4 bases and J 6 bases; bases outside gene matches: 6. This CDR3 is 14 amino acids long. Germline assignment: CDR1 SGHRS and CDR2 YFSETQ. The CDR3 reads CASSVSGSADTQYF. The CDR3 coding sequence is TGCGCCAGCAGCGTTAGCGGGAGCGCGGATACGCAGTATTTT.

The chain links TRBV20-1 to TRBJ2-7; D unclear. Trimming removed 5 bases at V and 6 bases at J, with 11 bases between. The V gene's germline CDR1 is DFQATT and CDR2 SNEGSKA (reference sequence). This CDR3 has 11 amino acids. The CDR3 sequence: CSASRLLEQYF. The CDR3 region has the DNA TGCAGTGCTTCCAGGCTCCTCGAGCAGTACTTC.

The chain recombines TRBV6-1 with TRBJ2-5; 7 bases are shared with TRBD2. This CDR3 contains 13 residues. Germline-derived CDR1 and CDR2 are MNHNS and SASEGT. V was pared by 0 bases and J by 5 bases, with 0 bases of the junction left unmatched. This CDR3 is CASSEAGGETQYF. DNA of the CDR3: TGTGCCAGCAGTGAAGCGGGGGGGGAGACCCAGTACTTC.

The chain employs TRBV28 and TRBJ2-7; a possible D gene is TRBD1 (6 bases). In germline, CDR1 is MDHEN, CDR2 SYDVKM. The CDR3 has 13 residues. The V end was cut by 6 bases, the J end by 5 bases, with 14 bases between. The CDR3 sequence is CASRQGGGHEQYF. The CDR3 DNA follows: TGTGCCAGCAGACAAGGGGGTGGACACGAGCAGTACTTC.

The chain recombines TRBV28 with TRBJ2-1, with 11 bases aligning to TRBD2. The V segment lost 5 bases and the J segment 2 bases; nucleotides outside the gene matches: 8. Germline CDR1 MDHEN, CDR2 SYDVKM. CDR3 length: 17 amino acids. The CDR3 region has the DNA TGTGCCAGCAGTCCATACCCGGGACTAGCGGCCTACAATGAGCAGTTCTTC. It encodes CASSPYPGLAAYNEQFF.

The chain recombines TRBV7-2 with TRBJ2-5; 8 bases fit TRBD1. The CDR3 totals 17 residues. Germline V lookup: CDR1 SGHTA, CDR2 FQGNSA. J lost 3 bases, V lost 1 base, and 10 bases had no gene match. Here the CDR3 reads CASSLVRTGRWKETQYF. The CDR3 nucleotides are TGTGCCAGCAGCTTAGTACGGACAGGGAGGTGGAAAGAGACCCAGTACTTC.

This clone was counted only a few times. Written as DNA, the CDR3 is TGTGCCAGCGGTCGTCGACTAGGAGAGACCCAGTACTTC. Translation: CASGRRLGETQYF. V and J are TRBV6-1 and TRBJ2-5, with D perhaps TRBD2 (6 bases). Germline loops: CDR1 MNHNS, CDR2 SASEGT. Trimming removed 8 bases at V and 4 bases at J, with 14 bases between. The CDR3 totals 13 residues.

The rearrangement uses TRBV7-6 and TRBJ1-6, with TRBD1 matching over 7 bases. Unmatched junction bases numbered 3, after V lost 0 bases and J lost 10 bases. The CDR3 is made up of 14 amino acids. Germline V gene lookup returns CDR1 SGHVS and CDR2 FNYEAQ. In DNA, the CDR3 is TGTGCCAGCAGCTTAGCAGGGGGCTACTCACCCCTCCACTTT. Protein: CASSLAGGYSPLHF.

The CDR3 DNA sequence: TGCGCCAGCAGCTACCAGGGGGCTGTACAGTACGAGCAGTACTTC. Translation gives CASSYQGAVQYEQYF. V is TRBV5-1 and J is TRBJ2-7; 8 bases agree with TRBD1. The germline V gene has CDR1 SGHRS and CDR2 YFSETQ. The CDR3 runs to 15 residues. V shed 3 bases and J 4 bases; nucleotides not matched to a gene: 9.

The chain employs TRBV18 and TRBJ1-1, with 9 bases lining up with TRBD1. This CDR3 contains 15 residues. Germline CDR1 and CDR2: KGHSH and LQKENI. With 3 bases clipped from V and 7 bases from J, the junction kept 9 bases outside the gene matches. This chain's CDR3 is CASSPNRGRGNEAFF. CDR3 in DNA: TGTGCCAGCTCACCTAACAGGGGGCGAGGGAATGAAGCTTTCTTT.

This chain links TRBV15 with TRBJ2-7; D not certain. The CDR3 has 14 residues. The germline V and J ends were trimmed by 3 bases and 1 base, with 10 bases remaining between them. Germline CDR1 and CDR2: LNHNV and YYDKDF (reference sequence). The CDR3 region has the DNA TGTGCCACCAGCAGTGAATACCTATCCTACGAGCAGTACTTC. Its translation is CATSSEYLSYEQYF.

This chain connects TRBV14 to TRBJ2-7; D remains ambiguous. CDR3 length equals 13 residues. Germline assignment: CDR1 SGHDN and CDR2 FVKESK. V lost 1 base and J 2 bases, leaving 6 bases between the germline ends. CDR3: CASSQAVAYEQYF. The CDR3 DNA reads as TGTGCCAGCAGCCAAGCCGTTGCCTACGAGCAGTACTTC. Based on the CDR3 plus reference TRBV14 and TRBJ2-7, the full variable domain is EAGVTQFPSHSVIEKGQTVTLRCDPISGHDNLYWYRRVMGKEIKFLLHFVKESKQDESGMPNNRFLAERTGGTYSTLKVQPAELEDSGVYFCASSQAVAYEQYFGPGTRLTVT.

The V call is TRBV2, the J call TRBJ1-5; TRBD1 matches at 9 bases. This CDR3 is built from 15 residues. Germline assignment: CDR1 SNHLY and CDR2 FYNNEI. J lost 1 base, V lost 5 bases, and 3 bases had no gene match. The CDR3 DNA follows: TGTGCCAGCAGTCCCGGGACAGGGAGCAATCAGCCCCAGCATTTT. It specifies CASSPGTGSNQPQHF.

The V gene is TRBV28, the J gene TRBJ2-3; D is undetermined. This CDR3 is built from 17 residues. Germline lookup yields CDR1 MDHEN and CDR2 SYDVKM. The V gene lost 7 bases and the J gene lost 1 base, with 21 bases spanning the gap. As DNA, the CDR3 is TGTGCCAGCACCCTCGGGTGGCATATTTGGGGCACAGATACGCAGTATTTT. It yields the protein CASTLGWHIWGTDTQYF.

The chain uses TRBV13 and TRBJ1-4, with a tentative D call TRBD1 (6 bases). The V gene's germline CDR1 is PRHDT and CDR2 FYEKMQ (reference sequence). This CDR3 comprises 12 residues. The V gene lost 7 bases and the J gene lost 8 bases, with 11 bases spanning the gap. DNA for the CDR3: TGTGCCAGCACATGGGGGACAGAAAAACTGTTTTTT. Translating it yields CASTWGTEKLFF.

This clone was found once. The rearrangement joins TRBV2 to TRBJ2-1, with TRBD2 identical over 13 bases. V lost 6 bases, J lost 8 bases, and 7 bases stayed unmatched. The CDR3 sequence is 15 residues long. The V gene's germline CDR1 is SNHLY and CDR2 FYNNEI. CDR3 protein: CASRGTSGTPHEQFF. For the CDR3, the DNA is TGTGCCAGCAGGGGGACTAGCGGGACCCCCCATGAGCAGTTCTTC.

The chain links TRBV13 to TRBJ1-5; D gene ambiguous. Germline V lookup: CDR1 PRHDT, CDR2 FYEKMQ (reference sequence). V lost 3 bases to trimming and J lost 5 bases, with 11 bases between them. The CDR3 contains 14 residues. DNA of the CDR3: TGTGCCAGCAGCTTCCACGGACTTGATCAGCCCCAGCATTTT. Translated, it gives CASSFHGLDQPQHF. Drawing the rest from reference TRBV13 and TRBJ1-5, the complete variable domain is AAGVIQSPRHLIKEKRETATLKCYPIPRHDTVYWYQQGPGQDPQFLISFYEKMQSDKGSIPDRFSAQQFSDYHSELNMSSLELGDSALYFCASSFHGLDQPQHFGDGTRLSIL.

This clone was counted only a few times. This rearrangement joins TRBV5-1 to TRBJ1-1, with D perhaps matching TRBD1 (5 bases). The V end lost 5 bases, the J end lost 1 base, and 9 bases lay between the germline ends. In germline, CDR1 is SGHRS, CDR2 YFSETQ. The CDR3 length is 13 residues. The CDR3 is CASSYGANTEAFF. The CDR3 bases are TGCGCCAGCAGTTATGGGGCGAACACTGAAGCTTTCTTT.

This chain joins TRBV5-1 and TRBJ2-1, with TRBD2 matching over 11 bases. CDR3 length: 16 residues. CDR1 and CDR2 from the germline V gene are SGHRS and YFSETQ. Losses at the gene ends were 4 bases for V and 5 bases for J; bases not matched to a gene: 8. Written as DNA, the CDR3 is TGCGCCAGCAGCCGCATTAGCGGGAGGGCCGACAATGAGCAGTTCTTC. It encodes CASSRISGRADNEQFF.

The chain recombines TRBV19 with TRBJ2-7; TRBD1 agrees at 8 bases. The junction had 1 base not matched to a gene; V was cut back by 1 base and J by 2 bases. This CDR3 spans 14 amino acids. Looked up from germline, CDR1 is LNHDA and CDR2 is SQIVND (reference sequence). The CDR3 sequence: CASSIVDRAYEQYF. The CDR3 DNA reads as TGTGCCAGTAGTATAGTGGACAGGGCCTACGAGCAGTACTTC.

The chain joins TRBV15 to TRBJ2-2; possibly TRBD2 for D (7 bases). V gave up 0 bases and J gave up 11 bases, with 16 bases separating them. This CDR3 is built from 15 residues. The V gene's germline CDR1 is LNHNV and CDR2 YYDKDF (reference sequence). The CDR3 sequence: CATSRDKGGHLELFF. The CDR3 nucleotides read TGTGCCACCAGCAGAGATAAGGGGGGGCATCTTGAGCTGTTTTTT.